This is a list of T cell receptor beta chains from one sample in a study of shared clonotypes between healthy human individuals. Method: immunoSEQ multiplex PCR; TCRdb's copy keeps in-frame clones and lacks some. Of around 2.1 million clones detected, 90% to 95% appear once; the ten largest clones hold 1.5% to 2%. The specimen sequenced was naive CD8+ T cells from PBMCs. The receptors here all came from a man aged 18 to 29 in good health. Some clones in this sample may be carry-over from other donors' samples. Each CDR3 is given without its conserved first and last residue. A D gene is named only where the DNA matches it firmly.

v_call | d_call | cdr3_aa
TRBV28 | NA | ASSQSTRPSTDTQY
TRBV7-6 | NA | ASSLVHRAQETQY
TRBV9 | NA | ASSVDLFGSNTEAF
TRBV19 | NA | ASSIGVTGFEAF
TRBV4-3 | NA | ASSQDPLTSRNTGELF
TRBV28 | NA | ASSSRGWGWGPQH
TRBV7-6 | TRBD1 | ASSLPTGPGDTQY
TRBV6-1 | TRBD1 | ASSERPGQYEQY
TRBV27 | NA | ATRELWTGELF
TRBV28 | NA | ATIRFSASTGYI
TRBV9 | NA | ASSPTDGSNYGYT
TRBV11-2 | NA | ASSSQGGQPQH
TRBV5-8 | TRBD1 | ASSLYPTGRAGYT
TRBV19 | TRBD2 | ASSIMELAEAPTDTQY
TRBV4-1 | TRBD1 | ASSQAAGGNLITEAF
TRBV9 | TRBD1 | ASSVQGGGYT
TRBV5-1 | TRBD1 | ASSLDSRQGSGNTIY
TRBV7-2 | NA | ASRAGANVLT
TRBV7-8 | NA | ASSLVGRAQETQY
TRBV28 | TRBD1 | ASSPGTGGYRRNQPQH